These T cell receptor beta chains were read from a single sample in a study of vaccination effects on CD4 cells after COVID-19. Sequencing used immunoSEQ multiplex PCR; TCRdb keeps in-frame clones, though not all of them. The sample holds about 74,000 clones; over 60% are singletons and the top ten take 2% to 2.5%. Antigens for these TCRs are unknown. The sample in question was CD4+ T cells from PBMCs cultured without peptide, obtained before COVID-19 vaccination. These receptors all come from a human donor who received a COVID-19 vaccine. Each CDR3 is given with its conserved first and last residue.

J: TRBJ1-1; V: TRBV18; CDR3: CASSPLIGRNTEAFF
J: TRBJ2-2; V: TRBV7-2; CDR3: CASSFIRRLAGANTGELFF
J: TRBJ1-2; V: TRBV2; CDR3: CASRKGQKDGYTF
J: TRBJ1-1; V: TRBV10-3; CDR3: CAIRRQTNTEAFF
J: TRBJ1-2; V: TRBV3-1/TRBV3-2; CDR3: CASSQSLSGEGSYTF
J: TRBJ1-1; V: TRBV19; CDR3: CASTPGAGMNTEAFF
J: TRBJ2-2; V: TRBV5-1; CDR3: CASRPDRNANTGELFF
J: TRBJ2-4; V: TRBV2; CDR3: CASRPRLAIAKNIQYF
J: TRBJ2-2; V: TRBV14; CDR3: CASSQQATGELFF
J: TRBJ2-3; V: TRBV28; CDR3: CASRDRTSTTDTQYF
J: TRBJ2-6; V: TRBV2; CDR3: CASSRGGSSSGANVLTF
J: TRBJ2-5; V: TRBV19; CDR3: CASSINRGETQYF
J: TRBJ2-2; V: TRBV7-3; CDR3: CASSLGGGSATGELFF
J: TRBJ1-2; V: TRBV30; CDR3: CAWSPGRSAYGGYTF
J: TRBJ1-2; V: TRBV24-1; CDR3: CATSGTGEIYGYTF
J: TRBJ2-1; V: TRBV25-1; CDR3: CASSDSGSYNEQFF
J: TRBJ1-1; V: TRBV25-1; CDR3: CASSATWGDTEAFF
J: TRBJ1-1; V: TRBV28; CDR3: CASINAQYGTEAFF
J: TRBJ1-1; V: TRBV5-6; CDR3: CASSLVVLGTEAFF
J: TRBJ2-2; V: TRBV3-1/TRBV3-2; CDR3: CASSQGGNTGELFF
J: TRBJ1-2; V: TRBV28; CDR3: CASGGGRYGYTF
J: TRBJ2-5; V: TRBV7-7; CDR3: CASSLGSGKETQYF
J: TRBJ1-1; V: TRBV19; CDR3: CASSPGWTGRTEAFF